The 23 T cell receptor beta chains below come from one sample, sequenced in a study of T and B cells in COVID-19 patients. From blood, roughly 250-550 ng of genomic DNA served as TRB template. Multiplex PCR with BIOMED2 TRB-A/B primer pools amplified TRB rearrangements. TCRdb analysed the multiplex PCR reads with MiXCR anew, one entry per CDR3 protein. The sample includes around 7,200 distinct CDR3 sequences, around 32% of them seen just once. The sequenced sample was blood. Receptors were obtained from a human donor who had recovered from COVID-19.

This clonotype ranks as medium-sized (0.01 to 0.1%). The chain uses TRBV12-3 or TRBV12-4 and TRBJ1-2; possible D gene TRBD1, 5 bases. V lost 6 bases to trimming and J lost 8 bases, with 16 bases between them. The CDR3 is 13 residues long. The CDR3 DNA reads TGTGCCAGCAGCCGCAGGGAGGTATACGGCTACACCTTC. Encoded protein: CASSRREVYGYTF.

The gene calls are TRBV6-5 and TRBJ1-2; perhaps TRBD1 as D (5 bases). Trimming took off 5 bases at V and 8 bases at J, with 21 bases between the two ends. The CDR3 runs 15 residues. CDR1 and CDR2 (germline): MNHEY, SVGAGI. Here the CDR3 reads CASSLQGGLGRGYTF. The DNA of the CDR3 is TGTGCCAGCAGTCTCCAGGGTGGGTTAGGTCGGGGCTACACCTTC.

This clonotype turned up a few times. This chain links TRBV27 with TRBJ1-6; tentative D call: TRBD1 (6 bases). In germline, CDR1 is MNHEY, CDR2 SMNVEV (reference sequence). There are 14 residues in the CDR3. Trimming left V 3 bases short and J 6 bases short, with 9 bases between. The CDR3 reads CASSFARGNSPLHF. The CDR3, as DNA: TGTGCCAGCAGTTTTGCCAGGGGTAATTCACCCCTCCACTTT.

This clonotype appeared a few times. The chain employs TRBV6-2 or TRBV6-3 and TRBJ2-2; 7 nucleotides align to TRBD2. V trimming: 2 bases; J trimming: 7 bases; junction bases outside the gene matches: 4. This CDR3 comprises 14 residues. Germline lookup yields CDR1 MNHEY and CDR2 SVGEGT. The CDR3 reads CASSYRSGVGELFF. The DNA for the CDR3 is TGTGCCAGCAGTTACAGGAGCGGGGTCGGGGAGCTGTTTTTT.

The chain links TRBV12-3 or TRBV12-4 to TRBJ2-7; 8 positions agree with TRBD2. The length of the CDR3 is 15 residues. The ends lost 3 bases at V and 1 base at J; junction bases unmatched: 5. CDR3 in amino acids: CASSLSSGGSYEQYF. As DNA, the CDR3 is TGTGCCAGCAGTTTGAGCAGCGGGGGATCCTACGAGCAGTACTTC.

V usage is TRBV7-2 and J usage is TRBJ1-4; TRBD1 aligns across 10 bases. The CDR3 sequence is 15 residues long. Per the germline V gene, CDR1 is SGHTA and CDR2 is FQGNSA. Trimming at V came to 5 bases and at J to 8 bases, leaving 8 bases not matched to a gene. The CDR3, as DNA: TGTGCCAGCAGCGAGGGGACAGGGGAATGGGAAAAACTGTTTTTT. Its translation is CASSEGTGEWEKLFF. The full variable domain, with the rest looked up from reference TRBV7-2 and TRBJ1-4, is GAGVSQSPSNKVTEKGKDVELRCDPISGHTALYWYRQSLGQGLEFLIYFQGNSAPDKSGLPSDRFSAERTGGSVSTLTIQRTQQEDSAVYLCASSEGTGEWEKLFFGSGTQLSVL.

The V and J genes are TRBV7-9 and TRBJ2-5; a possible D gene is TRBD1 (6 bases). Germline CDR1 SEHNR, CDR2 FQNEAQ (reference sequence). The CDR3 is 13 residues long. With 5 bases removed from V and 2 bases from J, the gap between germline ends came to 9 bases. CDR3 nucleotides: TGTGCCAGCAGCCAGGGGTGGCAAGAGACCCAGTACTTC. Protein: CASSQGWQETQYF.

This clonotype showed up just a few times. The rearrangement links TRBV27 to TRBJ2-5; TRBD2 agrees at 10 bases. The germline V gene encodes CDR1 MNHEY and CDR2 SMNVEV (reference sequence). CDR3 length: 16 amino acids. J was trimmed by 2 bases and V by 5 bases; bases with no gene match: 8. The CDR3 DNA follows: TGTGCCAGCAGTGGGCTAGCGGGGGACCTACAAGAGACCCAGTACTTC. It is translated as CASSGLAGDLQETQYF.

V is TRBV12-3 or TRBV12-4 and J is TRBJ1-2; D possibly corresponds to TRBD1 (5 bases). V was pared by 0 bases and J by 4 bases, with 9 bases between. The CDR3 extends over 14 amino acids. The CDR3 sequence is CASSLALQGYGYTF. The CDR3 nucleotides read TGTGCCAGCAGTTTAGCGCTTCAGGGCTATGGCTACACCTTC.

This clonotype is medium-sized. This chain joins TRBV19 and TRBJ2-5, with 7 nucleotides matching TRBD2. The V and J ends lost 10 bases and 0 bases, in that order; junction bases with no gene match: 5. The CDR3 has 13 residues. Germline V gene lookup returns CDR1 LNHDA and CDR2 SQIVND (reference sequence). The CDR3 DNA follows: TGTGCCACGCATAGCGGGTACCAAGAGACCCAGTACTTC. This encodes CATHSGYQETQYF.

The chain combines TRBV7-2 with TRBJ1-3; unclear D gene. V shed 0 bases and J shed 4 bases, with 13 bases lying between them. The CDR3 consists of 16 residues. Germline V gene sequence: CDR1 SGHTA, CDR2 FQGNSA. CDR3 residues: CASSLAYSAGGNTIYF. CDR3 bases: TGTGCCAGCAGCTTAGCCTATTCGGCGGGCGGAAACACCATATATTTT.

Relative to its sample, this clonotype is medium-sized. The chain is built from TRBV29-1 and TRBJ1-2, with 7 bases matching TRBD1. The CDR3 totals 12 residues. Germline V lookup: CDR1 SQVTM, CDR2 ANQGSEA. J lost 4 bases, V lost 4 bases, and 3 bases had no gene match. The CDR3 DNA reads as TGCAGCGTTGGGACAGGATTCTATGGCTACACCTTC. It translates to CSVGTGFYGYTF.

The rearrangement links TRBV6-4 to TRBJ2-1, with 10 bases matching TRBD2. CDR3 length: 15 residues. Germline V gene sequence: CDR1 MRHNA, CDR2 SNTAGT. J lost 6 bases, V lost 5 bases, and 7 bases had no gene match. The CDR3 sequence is CASSPGAGGFNEQFF. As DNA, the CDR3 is TGTGCCAGCAGTCCGGGAGCGGGGGGGTTCAATGAGCAGTTCTTC.

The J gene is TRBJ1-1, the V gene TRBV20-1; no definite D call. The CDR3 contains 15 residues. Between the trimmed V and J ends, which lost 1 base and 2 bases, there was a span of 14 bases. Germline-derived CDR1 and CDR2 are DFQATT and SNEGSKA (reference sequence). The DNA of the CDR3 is TGCAGTGCTAGAGGGCTTGGCCAGGTTAACACTGAAGCTTTCTTT. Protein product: CSARGLGQVNTEAFF.

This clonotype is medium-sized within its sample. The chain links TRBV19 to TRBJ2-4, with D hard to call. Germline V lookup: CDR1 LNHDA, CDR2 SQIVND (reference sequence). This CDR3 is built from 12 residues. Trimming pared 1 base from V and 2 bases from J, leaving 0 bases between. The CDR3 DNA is TGTGCCAGTAGTATAGCCAAAAACATTCAGTACTTC. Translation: CASSIAKNIQYF.

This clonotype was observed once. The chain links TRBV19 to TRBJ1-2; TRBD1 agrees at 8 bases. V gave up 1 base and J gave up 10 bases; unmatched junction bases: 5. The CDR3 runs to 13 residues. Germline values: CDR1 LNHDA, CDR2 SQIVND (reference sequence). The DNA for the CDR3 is TGTGCCAGTAGTATAGGGGCAGGGGGCTTCTACACCTTC. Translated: CASSIGAGGFYTF.

The CDR3, as DNA: TGTGCCAGCAGTTTGTCAGGGGTCTACGAGCAGTACGTC. The encoded protein is CASSLSGVYEQYV. The chain has TRBV6-5 and TRBJ2-7; tentatively, D is TRBD1 (6 bases). Trimming took off 4 bases at V and 3 bases at J, with 10 bases between the two ends. The germline V gene encodes CDR1 MNHEY and CDR2 SVGAGI. This CDR3 contains 13 residues.

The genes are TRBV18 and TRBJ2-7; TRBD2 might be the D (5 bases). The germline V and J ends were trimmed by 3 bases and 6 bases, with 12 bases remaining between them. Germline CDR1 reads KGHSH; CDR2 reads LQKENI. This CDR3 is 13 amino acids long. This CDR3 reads CASSPLERVEQYV. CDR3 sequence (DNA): TGTGCCAGCTCACCTCTCGAGAGGGTCGAGCAGTACGTC.

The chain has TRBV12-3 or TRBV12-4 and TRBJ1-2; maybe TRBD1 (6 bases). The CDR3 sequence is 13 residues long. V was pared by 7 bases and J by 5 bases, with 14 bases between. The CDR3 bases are TGTGCCAGCAAGAGGGGGGGGCGATATGGCTACACCTTC. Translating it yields CASKRGGRYGYTF.

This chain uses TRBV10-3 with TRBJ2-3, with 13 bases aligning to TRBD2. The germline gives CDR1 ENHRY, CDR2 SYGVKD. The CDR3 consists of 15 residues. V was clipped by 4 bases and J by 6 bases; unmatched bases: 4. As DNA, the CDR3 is TGTGCCATCAGTGCCGGACTAGCGGGGGTCGATACGCAGTATTTT. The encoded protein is CAISAGLAGVDTQYF.

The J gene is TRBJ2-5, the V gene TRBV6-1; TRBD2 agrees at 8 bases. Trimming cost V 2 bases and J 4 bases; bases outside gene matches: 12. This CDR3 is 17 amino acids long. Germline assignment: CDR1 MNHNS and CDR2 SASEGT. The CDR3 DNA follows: TGTGCCAGCAGTGAAACCTTTTGGCGGGGGGCTGGAGAGACCCAGTACTTC. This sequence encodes CASSETFWRGAGETQYF.

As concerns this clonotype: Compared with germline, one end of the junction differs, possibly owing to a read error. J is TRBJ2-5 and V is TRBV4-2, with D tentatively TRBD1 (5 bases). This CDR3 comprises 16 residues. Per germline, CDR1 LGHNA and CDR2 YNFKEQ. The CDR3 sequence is CASSQEAYGPGETQYF. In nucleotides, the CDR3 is TGCGCCAGCAGCCAAGAGGCGTACGGCCCAGGGGAGACCCAGTACTTC.

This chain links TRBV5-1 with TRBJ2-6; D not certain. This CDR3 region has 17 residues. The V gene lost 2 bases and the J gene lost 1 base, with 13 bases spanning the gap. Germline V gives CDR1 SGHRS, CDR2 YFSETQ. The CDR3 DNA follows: TGCGCCAGCAGCTTAGGATCGGGTGGGTCTGGGGCCAACGTCCTGACTTTC. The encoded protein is CASSLGSGGSGANVLTF.